This TCR beta chain was documented in a study of response to subunit inactivated influenza vaccine. This clonotype occurred many times. Its specificity is not known. The CDR3 runs 13 residues. The V and J ends lost 6 bases and 2 bases respectively, with 10 bases between them. Germline CDR1 KGHSH, CDR2 LQKENI. Study-wide findings and caveats: The authors suggested that few new T cells are recruited per seasonal influenza vaccination.

TCRdb re-called the RT-PCR reads through MiXCR, storing one row per CDR3 protein. The sample lists approximately 300,000 distinct CDR3 sequences, around 22% seen once, with 10% in the top ten. The chain has TRBV18 and TRBJ1-1; the D is unclear. This sample comprised PBMCs from blood, obtained approximately 22 months after vaccination. The TCR was taken from a man aged 45-69 years who received an inactivated influenza vaccine. In DNA, the CDR3 is TGTGCCAGCTCCCCTCCGGTAAACACTGAAGCTTTCTTT. This gives the protein CASSPPVNTEAFF.